This entry describes one T cell receptor beta chain. These data are taken from a study of blood T cell repertoires in COVID-19. Looking at the study overall: COVID-19 samples collected from the United States, Italy and Spain covered acute and convalescent phases. From T cells, B-cell-depleted T cells, or PBMCs came the material, which was cDNA or gDNA.

Original analysis: By means of reference gene primer amplification, nucleated cell counts were estimated. Profiling relied on immunoSEQ multiplex PCR, and the TCRdb table lists in-frame clones only, not all of them. V and J calls and clone size come straight from that table; D and trimming were deduced from the DNA. The data contain roughly 280,000 clones, approximately 83% of them singletons. Trimming shortened V by 0 bases and J by 8 bases, and 16 bases separated the two germline ends. Germline lookup yields CDR1 LGHDT and CDR2 YNNKEL (reference sequence). This CDR3 is built from 15 residues. The TCR sequence derives from a woman in her seventies with acute or convalescent COVID-19. The gene calls are TRBV3-1 (or the pseudogene TRBV3-2) and TRBJ1-2; no reliable D call. Sequencing used peripheral blood. CDR3 bases: TGTGCCAGCAGCCAAGATCCCCTCTATGCTAAGGGCTACACCTTC. Protein sequence: CASSQDPLYAKGYTF.